The rows below give T cell receptor beta chains drawn from one sample of a study of blood T cells in healthy people across ages. Using its own MiXCR run on the 5' RACE reads, TCRdb lists one record per CDR3 protein. The table shows fewer than 750,000 distinct CDR3 sequences, with over 40% occurring only once. Sequences were obtained from blood. The receptor set was obtained from an elderly woman in good health. The CDR3 runs from the conserved cysteine through the conserved F or W. The D gene is left open where the match is weak. Not every row has a clone size; where given, it reads once, few, many or a size class.

TRBJ1-1	TRBV5-1	few	-	TGCGCCAGCAGCCTCTCTTGGTTGGAGAACACTGAAGCTTTCTTT	CASSLSWLENTEAFF
TRBJ2-3	TRBV11-2	-	TRBD2	TGTGCCAGCAGCACGGTGGCGGGGGGTATCGCAGATACGCAGTATTTT	CASSTVAGGIADTQYF
TRBJ2-1	TRBV21-1	few	-	TGTGCCAGCAGCAAAGTTAGACCCGGGACTAGAAGAAGTAGATCCTACAATGAGCAGTTCTTC	CASSKVRPGTRRSRSYNEQFF
TRBJ2-7	TRBV20-1	-	TRBD2	TGCAGTGCATCCGGGACTAGCTCCTACAATGAGCAGTACTTC	CSASGTSSYNEQYF
TRBJ1-2	TRBV2	many	-	TGTGCCAGCACGCGGGGGGCGGGCTATGGCTACACCTTC	CASTRGAGYGYTF
TRBJ2-7	TRBV5-1	-	-	TGCGCCAGCAGCTTGGCCGGGGACCACGAGCAGTACTTC	CASSLAGDHEQYF
TRBJ2-1	TRBV7-9	-	-	TGTGCCAGCAGCTTACCAAGACGGTACAATGAGCAGTTCTTC	CASSLPRRYNEQFF
TRBJ2-1	TRBV5-1	many	-	TGCGCCAGCAGCGCCTACTACAGTAGGGACACCAGATACAATGAGCAGTTCTTC	CASSAYYSRDTRYNEQFF
TRBJ2-2	TRBV4-2	-	-	TGTGCCAGCAGTCGGGGCGGGACAGCGAGGACCGGGGAGCTGTTTTTT	CASSRGGTARTGELFF
TRBJ2-7	TRBV20-1	many	-	TGCAGTGCTAGAGATCCCCAGGGGACTAAAGGATACGAGCAGTACTTC	CSARDPQGTKGYEQYF
TRBJ1-6	TRBV20-1	-	-	TGCAGTGTCAGGACGCGGCTGCGGAATTCACCCCTCCACTTT	CSVRTRLRNSPLHF
TRBJ2-1	TRBV12-3/TRBV12-4	many	TRBD1	TGTGCCACCAGAGGACAGGTTCAGAATGAGCAGTTCTTC	CATRGQVQNEQFF
TRBJ1-1	TRBV5-1	few	-	TGCGCCAGCAGCTTGGGACACGCGAACACTGAAGCTTTCTTT	CASSLGHANTEAFF
TRBJ2-2	TRBV12-3/TRBV12-4	many	TRBD1	TGTGCCAGCAGCCTCGACAGGGTGAACACCGGGGAGCTGTTTTTT	CASSLDRVNTGELFF
TRBJ2-1	TRBV11-1	many	TRBD2	TGTGCCAGCAGCTTCGGCGGGGGGCCCCCCTACAATGAGCAGTTCTTC	CASSFGGGPPYNEQFF
TRBJ2-3	TRBV7-3	-	TRBD2	TGTGCCAGCAGCTCCGGCGGGAGGGCGGATACGCAGTATTTT	CASSSGGRADTQYF
TRBJ2-5	TRBV27	-	TRBD1	TGTGCCAGCAGACAACGCGACAGGGTGATTGGGGAAGAGACCCAGTACTTC	CASRQRDRVIGEETQYF
TRBJ2-2	TRBV2	many	-	TGTGCCAGCAGTGAACGTAGCTCCGGGGAGCTGTTTTTT	CASSERSSGELFF
TRBJ2-7	TRBV5-1	many	-	TGCGCCAGCAGCTTGGAAGGGATTGGGAACGAGCAGTACTTC	CASSLEGIGNEQYF
TRBJ2-4	TRBV7-2	many	-	TGTGCCAGCAGCCAAACAGGTGTCAAAAACATTCAGTACTTC	CASSQTGVKNIQYF
TRBJ2-6	TRBV9	-	-	TGTGCCAGCAGCGTAGGAACTCCGGGACAAGGGTTTGGGGCCAACGTCCTGACTTTC	CASSVGTPGQGFGANVLTF
TRBJ1-1	TRBV27	-	TRBD1	TGTGCCAGCAGTTTAGGGGACAGGGCAAACACTGAAGCTTTCTTT	CASSLGDRANTEAFF
TRBJ2-3	TRBV20-1	-	TRBD2	TGCAGTGCCTACGGGGCGGGGGGCCGAGATACGCAGTATTTT	CSAYGAGGRDTQYF
TRBJ2-1	TRBV7-2	-	TRBD1	TGTGCCAGCAGCTTCACGGTTTTGGGACAGGGGGATAGTGAGCAGTTCTTC	CASSFTVLGQGDSEQFF
TRBJ2-1	TRBV7-2	-	TRBD2	TGTGCCAGCAGCTTGAGACTAGCAACGAATGAGCAGTTCTTC	CASSLRLATNEQFF